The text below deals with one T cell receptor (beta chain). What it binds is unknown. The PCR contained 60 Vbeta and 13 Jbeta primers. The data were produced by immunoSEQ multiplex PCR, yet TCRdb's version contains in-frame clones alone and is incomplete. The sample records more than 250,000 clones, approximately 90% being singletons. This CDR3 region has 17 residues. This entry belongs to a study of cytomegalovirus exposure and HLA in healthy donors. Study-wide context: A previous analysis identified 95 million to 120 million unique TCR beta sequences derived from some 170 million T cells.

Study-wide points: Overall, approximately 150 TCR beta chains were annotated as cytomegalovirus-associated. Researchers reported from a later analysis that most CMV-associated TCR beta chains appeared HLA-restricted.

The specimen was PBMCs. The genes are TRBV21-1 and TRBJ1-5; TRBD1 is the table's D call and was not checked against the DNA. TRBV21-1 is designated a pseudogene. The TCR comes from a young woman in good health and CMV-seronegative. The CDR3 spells CASNQRGDRDSNQPQHF. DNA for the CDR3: TGTGCCAGCAACCAGAGGGGGGACAGGGATAGCAATCAGCCCCAGCATTTT.